This T cell receptor (beta chain) comes out of a study of control samples from healthy donors and cancer patients. This clone was picked up one time. Assay: immunoSEQ multiplex PCR; the TCRdb copy retains only in-frame clones and omits some. The repertoire has around 94,000 clones, under 95% of them found once; the top ten carry about 2.5%. The CDR3 extends over 16 amino acids. With 6 bases removed from V and 3 bases from J, the gap between germline ends came to 18 bases. The germline CDR1 and CDR2 sequences are SGHTA and FQGNSA. Sequences were obtained from blood. The rearrangement joins TRBV7-2 to TRBJ1-5, with unresolved D. The clonotype was recovered from a woman aged 18-29 years in good health. DNA of the CDR3: TGTGCCAGCAGACCGACTCCCCAGGCTAACAATCAGCCCCAGCATTTT. Translating it yields CASRPTPQANNQPQHF. Full variable domain (rest looked up from reference TRBV7-2 and TRBJ1-5): GAGVSQSPSNKVTEKGKDVELRCDPISGHTALYWYRQSLGQGLEFLIYFQGNSAPDKSGLPSDRFSAERTGGSVSTLTIQRTQQEDSAVYLCASRPTPQANNQPQHFGDGTRLSIL.